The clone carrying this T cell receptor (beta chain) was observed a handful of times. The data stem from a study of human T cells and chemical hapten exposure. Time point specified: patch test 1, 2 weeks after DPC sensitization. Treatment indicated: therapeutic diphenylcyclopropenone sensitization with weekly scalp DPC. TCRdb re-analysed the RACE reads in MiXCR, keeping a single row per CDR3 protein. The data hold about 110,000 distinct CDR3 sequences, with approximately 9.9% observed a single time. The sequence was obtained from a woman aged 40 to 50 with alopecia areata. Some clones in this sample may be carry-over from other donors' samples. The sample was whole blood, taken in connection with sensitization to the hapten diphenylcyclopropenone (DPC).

In DNA, the CDR3 is TGTGCCAGCAGCCCCGGCGGCCTCTCTGGAAACACCATATATTTT. Protein sequence: CASSPGGLSGNTIYF. The chain employs TRBV6-5 and TRBJ1-3; D is uncertain. CDR1 MNHEY and CDR2 SVGAGI come from the germline V gene. The CDR3 contains 15 residues. V gave up 6 bases and J gave up 0 bases, with 12 bases separating them.